The sequence of this T cell receptor beta chain was determined in a study of beta chain features in type 1 diabetes. As concerns this clone: Its antigen is still unknown.

Expressed TCRB transcripts were sequenced after all isolated RNA was converted to cDNA. Sequencing used immunoSEQ multiplex PCR; TCRdb keeps in-frame clones, though not all of them. The sample has 600,000 or so clones, 9.5% to 15% seen once. Study findings and constraints: Across all four CD4+ subsets, people with type 1 diabetes showed modestly shorter TCRB CDR3s. Researchers cautioned that cDNA sequencing could over-represent cells with high TCR expression.

Sequencing was carried out using naive CD4+ T cells from blood. The clonotype originates from a young man with type 1 diabetes.

In nucleotides, the CDR3 is TGTGCCAGCAATCGGCCAGGGGCCAACGTCCTGACTTTC. Its protein is CASNRPGANVLTF. The gene calls are TRBV6-5 and TRBJ2-6, with no clear D. Germline V lookup: CDR1 MNHEY, CDR2 SVGAGI. V lost 7 bases and J 4 bases, leaving 8 bases between the germline ends. This CDR3 comprises 13 residues.